Here is one T cell receptor (beta chain) with its context. Antigen: not known. The identical CDR3 is also encoded by other nucleotide sequences in the sample. The repertoire was sequenced with immunoSEQ multiplex PCR; TCRdb's copy has only in-frame clones and lacks some. The table shows 150,000 to 160,000 clones, with over 85% occurring only once. Between the trimmed V and J ends, which lost 0 bases and 2 bases, there was a span of 5 bases. CDR1 and CDR2 (germline): SGDLS, YYNGEE. The CDR3 loop spans 13 amino acids. This sample was included in a study of T cell responses to AZD1222 COVID-19 vaccine. Study results and limitations: Donors were largely white British and mainly female; clonal diversity was possibly underestimated.

The sequence came from an adult in good health. This sample comprised peripheral blood, obtained on day 0 of AZD1222 vaccination. The rearrangement links TRBV9 to TRBJ1-1; D is unresolved. The CDR3 protein is CASSVVDNTEAFF. The CDR3 bases are TGTGCCAGCAGCGTAGTGGATAACACTGAAGCTTTCTTT.